This TCR beta chain emerged from a study of blood T cell repertoires in COVID-19. This clone was picked up a small number of times. Sequenced by immunoSEQ multiplex PCR; TCRdb stores in-frame clones only, minus some. The data contain about 220,000 clones, roughly 90% of them singletons. Per the germline V gene, CDR1 is DFQATT and CDR2 is SNEGSKA (reference sequence). CDR3 length equals 22 residues. With 3 bases removed from V and 0 bases from J, the gap between germline ends came to 30 bases. The chain links TRBV20-1 to TRBJ1-6; TRBD1 is a possible D gene (5 bases). Sequencing input: PBMCs or T cells enriched from blood (not recorded which). The TCR originated in a man younger than 40 who had been exposed to COVID-19. The CDR3 reads CSASLSLSQMTDFFSYNSPLHF. The CDR3 nucleotides read TGCAGTGCTAGTCTAAGCCTCTCCCAAATGACAGACTTTTTCTCCTATAATTCACCCCTCCACTTT.